The following is a T cell receptor beta chain sequence with its context. Profiled with immunoSEQ multiplex PCR; TCRdb holds only in-frame clones, not every one. Of some 48,000 clones in the sample, approximately 80% were seen once. The sample originates from a study of OX40 agonist ivuxolimab in advanced cancers. The CDR3 loop spans 16 amino acids. Trimming pared 4 bases from V and 3 bases from J, leaving 18 bases between. CDR1 is LNHNV, CDR2 YYDKDF, per germline (reference sequence). This TCR was recovered from an adult with an advanced solid tumor such as melanoma, head and neck, liver or kidney cancer. The material sequenced was CD4+ or CD8+ T cells sorted from blood, taken in a trial of the OX40 agonist ivuxolimab. V and J are TRBV15 and TRBJ1-1; weak D call: TRBD1 (5 bases). This CDR3 is CATSTKPEGEDTEAFF. For the CDR3, the DNA is TGTGCCACCAGCACCAAACCCGAAGGGGAGGACACTGAAGCTTTCTTT.